Below, one TCR beta chain is given with its context. Its antigen is not identified. This sample is drawn from a study of tissue T cells after allogeneic stem cell transplantation. The overall study: Several lines of graft-versus-host disease therapy were given to all patients, all with gastrointestinal involvement. The study, taken as a whole, reports: Tissue-detected TCR repertoire was only partly captured by blood and spleen T cells.

The CDR3 covers 15 residues. V lost 1 base and J lost 0, with 9 bases in between. Germline V gene sequence: CDR1 MNHEY, CDR2 SMNVEV (reference sequence). Clones were read by immunoSEQ multiplex PCR, and TCRdb kept only the in-frame ones, dropping some. The table lists about 28,000 clones, approximately 83% of them singletons. The sequence derives from a woman aged 18 to 50 who later had graft-versus-host disease after an allogeneic stem cell transplant. Sequenced material: blood, taken before transplantation. The chain joins TRBV27 to TRBJ1-2, with D perhaps matching TRBD1 (6 bases). The CDR3 sequence is CASSLYPGANYGYTF. In nucleotides, the CDR3 is TGTGCCAGCAGTTTATACCCAGGGGCTAACTATGGCTACACCTTC.